These T cell receptor beta chains were read from a single sample in a study of blood T cell repertoires in COVID-19. The repertoire was sequenced with immunoSEQ multiplex PCR; TCRdb's copy has only in-frame clones and lacks some. The sample lists 200,000 or so clones; about 88% were seen once. The material sequenced was peripheral blood. All receptors come from a man aged 40-55 years with active or convalescent COVID-19. Each CDR3 is given with its conserved first and last residue. D genes are given only for firm matches. Clone sizes are given selectively: once, few, many, or a class where the clone is expanded.

TGTGCCAGCCAGACAGGGTCTAATGAAAAACTGTTTTTT CASQTGSNEKLFF TRBV28 . TRBJ1-4 TRBD1
TGCGCCAGCAGTGGTGATCCTAGGTTAGCTGAAGCTTTCTTT CASSGDPRLAEAFF TRBV10-2 . TRBJ1-1 .
TGCAGCGTTGACGAATCGGACAGGGTACGATGGACTGAAGCTTTCTTT CSVDESDRVRWTEAFF TRBV29-1 . TRBJ1-1 TRBD1
TGTGCCAGCAGTTTCCTAGTCCCACAGGGTGCACCCTACGAGCAGTACTTC CASSFLVPQGAPYEQYF TRBV27 . TRBJ2-7 .
TGTGCCAGCTCACCACAGGGAGACGAAGCTTTCTTT CASSPQGDEAFF TRBV18 . TRBJ1-1 .
TGTGCCAGCAGTCGTTCCAGGGGTTTGAACACTGAAGCTTTCTTT CASSRSRGLNTEAFF TRBV27 . TRBJ1-1 .
TGTGCCATCGGCAGGGGGCGAGATTCACCCCTCCACTTT CAIGRGRDSPLHF TRBV28 . TRBJ1-6 TRBD1
TGTGCCAGCAGCGTACAGGGGGGCACTGAAGCTTTCTTT CASSVQGGTEAFF TRBV9 . TRBJ1-1 TRBD1
TGTGCCAGCAGTTCTGTGAGGAGCGGCTACCAAGAGACCCAGTACTTC CASSSVRSGYQETQYF TRBV27 . TRBJ2-5 .
TGTGCCAGCAGTTTATCCCTAGCAGGGACCCAGTACTTC CASSLSLAGTQYF TRBV27 . TRBJ2-5 .
TGTGCCAGCAGTTCGAACCGAGGAGTTTCGACAGGGGGCTTCCAAGAGACCCAGTACTTC CASSSNRGVSTGGFQETQYF TRBV28 . TRBJ2-5 TRBD1
TGTGCCAGCAGCTTAGCGTTTAACTATGGCTACACCTTC CASSLAFNYGYTF TRBV11-2 . TRBJ1-2 .
TGTGCCAGCAGCCCCCCCGTGGGCAGGGGTGGTATGAGCTACACCTTC CASSPPVGRGGMSYTF TRBV5-4 . TRBJ1-2 .
TGTGCCAGCAGTTACCCGCGGGGCTACACCTTC CASSYPRGYTF TRBV6-6 . TRBJ1-2 .
TGTGCCAGCAGTTGGGGTCGGACAGGTGGAAACACCATATATTTT CASSWGRTGGNTIYF TRBV6-5 . TRBJ1-3 TRBD1
TGCGCCAGCAGTGTCTCATCGGCTTCGTCGGGACAGCCCCAGCATTTT CASSVSSASSGQPQHF TRBV10-2 once TRBJ1-5 .
TGTGCCACCAGTGATTTGAGGTCGGCAGGACTTTCCTCCCAGCCCCAGCATTTT CATSDLRSAGLSSQPQHF TRBV24-1 few TRBJ1-5 .
TGTGCCAGCAGAAAGGGACTAGCGGGAGGGGGGGAGCAGTTCTTC CASRKGLAGGGEQFF TRBV7-2 . TRBJ2-1 TRBD2
TGTGCCAGCAGCACCGGGACACCCAATCAGCCCCAGCATTTT CASSTGTPNQPQHF TRBV27 . TRBJ1-5 .
TGTGCCAGCAGCGTAGAAGCCCACGAGCAGTACTTC CASSVEAHEQYF TRBV9 . TRBJ2-7 .
TGTGCCAGCAGTCCGTACAGGGGGAATGAGCAGTTCTTC CASSPYRGNEQFF TRBV28 . TRBJ2-1 TRBD1
TGTGCCAGCAGCTCCACGGGGGTAACCAAAAACATTCAGTACTTC CASSSTGVTKNIQYF TRBV6-6 few TRBJ2-4 .
TGCGCCAGCAGCTTAGGGACTAGCGAGTACAATGAGCAGTTCTTC CASSLGTSEYNEQFF TRBV5-1 once TRBJ2-1 TRBD2
TGCGCCAGCAGCCAAGGGACAGGAGGAAACACCATATATTTT CASSQGTGGNTIYF TRBV4-1 . TRBJ1-3 TRBD1
TGTGCCACAAACAGGGGGCTGGGGATAGGGGAGCTGTTTTTT CATNRGLGIGELFF TRBV15 . TRBJ2-2 TRBD1
TGTGCCAGCAGCCAAGATTCGAGCGGGAGGGTATCCTACAATGAGCAGTTCTTC CASSQDSSGRVSYNEQFF TRBV3-1/TRBV3-2 . TRBJ2-1 TRBD2